Presented here are 18 T cell receptor beta chains from one specimen sequenced in a study of ipilimumab plus nivolumab after autologous stem cell transplantation. The assay was immunoSEQ multiplex PCR, and TCRdb's table has in-frame clones only and misses some. This sample carries fewer than 30,000 clones, around 84% of them seen once, and the ten largest clones take around 5.2%. The sequenced sample was PBMCs, obtained in a trial of ipilimumab plus nivolumab as post-transplant consolidation. These receptors all come from a male donor with diffuse large B-cell lymphoma.

The gene calls are TRBV6-5 and TRBJ1-6; weak D call: TRBD1 (5 bases). The length of the CDR3 is 11 residues. The germline CDR1 and CDR2 sequences are MNHEY and SVGAGI. Trimming stripped 5 bases from V and 13 bases from J, with 9 bases between. DNA for the CDR3: TGTGCCAGCAGTGACCCAGGGCCCCTCCACTTT. Translated, it gives CASSDPGPLHF.

This clone has more than one count but fewer than ten. This rearrangement joins TRBV18 to TRBJ2-1; D might be TRBD2 (6 bases). Trimming stripped 2 bases from V and 7 bases from J, with 18 bases between. Germline V CDR1 and CDR2: KGHSH, LQKENI. The CDR3 loop spans 16 amino acids. CDR3 loop: CASSPSTSPLGNEQFF. The DNA for the CDR3 is TGTGCCAGCTCACCATCCACTAGCCCCCTGGGGAATGAGCAGTTCTTC.

V usage is TRBV2 and J usage is TRBJ2-1; D tentatively reads TRBD1 or TRBD2 (5 bases each). The CDR3 consists of 15 residues. V was clipped by 6 bases and J by 10 bases, with 22 bases between them. Germline CDR1 and CDR2: SNHLY and FYNNEI. The CDR3 here is CASSGTLSRKWEQFF. CDR3 DNA sequence: TGTGCCAGCAGCGGGACCTTGTCAAGAAAGTGGGAGCAGTTCTTC.

The chain couples TRBV9 to TRBJ2-1, with D perhaps being TRBD1 or TRBD2 (5 bases each). CDR1 is SGDLS and CDR2 is YYNGEE in the germline V gene. Trimming stripped 0 bases from V and 1 base from J, with 14 bases between. The CDR3 is 17 residues long. The CDR3 bases are TGTGCCAGCAGCGTAGGTATTGGGACGAGGTCCTACAATGAGCAGTTCTTC. This sequence encodes CASSVGIGTRSYNEQFF. The entire variable domain, with the rest obtained from reference TRBV9 and TRBJ2-1, is as follows: DSGVTQTPKHLITATGQRVTLRCSPRSGDLSVYWYQQSLDQGLQFLIQYYNGEERAKGNILERFSAQQFPDLHSELNLSSLELGDSALYFCASSVGIGTRSYNEQFFGPGTRLTVL.

CDR3 region: CASTRSGGPAGELFF. The CDR3 DNA reads as TGTGCCAGCACACGTAGCGGGGGGCCAGCCGGGGAGCTGTTTTTT. This chain links TRBV7-3 with TRBJ2-2; 10 nucleotides match TRBD2. Germline lookup yields CDR1 SGHTA and CDR2 FQGTGA. The J segment lost 6 bases and the V segment lost 7 bases, leaving 8 bases of the junction unmatched. The CDR3 is 15 amino acids.

This clone was counted once. This chain links TRBV7-2 with TRBJ2-3, with D perhaps TRBD2 (6 bases). Germline V gene lookup returns CDR1 SGHTA and CDR2 FQGNSA. Trimming cost V 5 bases and J 11 bases, with 17 bases left between them. The CDR3 consists of 13 residues. CDR3 residues: CASSPDWTKVQYF. In nucleotides, the CDR3 is TGTGCCAGCAGCCCGGACTGGACTAAGGTGCAGTATTTT. The whole variable domain, remainder taken from reference TRBV7-2 and TRBJ2-3, is GAGVSQSPSNKVTEKGKDVELRCDPISGHTALYWYRQSLGQGLEFLIYFQGNSAPDKSGLPSDRFSAERTGGSVSTLTIQRTQQEDSAVYLCASSPDWTKVQYFGPGTRLTVL.

The chain recombines TRBV5-1 with TRBJ2-1, with 9 nucleotides matching TRBD1. Germline V gene sequence: CDR1 SGHRS, CDR2 YFSETQ. This CDR3 has 15 residues. With 4 bases clipped from V and 1 base from J, the junction kept 3 bases outside the gene matches. The CDR3 DNA sequence: TGCGCCAGCAGCCCAGGGACAGGGTCCTACAATGAGCAGTTCTTC. Amino acid sequence: CASSPGTGSYNEQFF.

This chain joins TRBV30 and TRBJ1-3, with D unclear. The germline gives CDR1 GTSNPN, CDR2 SVGIG (reference sequence). V was clipped by 4 bases and J by 4 bases, with 14 bases between them. The CDR3 covers 14 residues. CDR3 sequence reads: CAWTRGNFGNTIYF. The CDR3, as DNA: TGTGCCTGGACTAGAGGGAATTTCGGAAACACCATATATTTT.

In its sample, this clone was seen once. The V call is TRBV19, the J call TRBJ2-1, with 8 bases matching TRBD2. In germline, CDR1 is LNHDA, CDR2 SQIVND (reference sequence). This CDR3 has 15 residues. Trimming took 5 bases from V and 2 from J; bases not matched to a gene: 5. The CDR3 DNA is TGTGCCAGTAGTTTACGGGGGGGCGCCTACAATGAGCAGTTCTTC. Translation: CASSLRGGAYNEQFF. The full variable domain, its missing parts supplied by reference TRBV19 and TRBJ2-1, is DGGITQSPKYLFRKEGQNVTLSCEQNLNHDAMYWYRQDPGQGLRLIYYSQIVNDFQKGDIAEGYSVSREKKESFPLTVTSAQKNPTAFYLCASSLRGGAYNEQFFGPGTRLTVL.

The genes are TRBV10-3 and TRBJ1-2, with a weak D call TRBD1 (6 bases). Germline-derived CDR1 and CDR2 are ENHRY and SYGVKD. This CDR3 spans 14 amino acids. V was pared by 4 bases and J by 8 bases, with 17 bases between. The CDR3: CAISGVRGARGYTF. As DNA, the CDR3 is TGTGCCATCAGTGGGGTCCGGGGGGCGCGGGGCTACACCTTC.

The chain uses TRBV5-1 and TRBJ2-5, with 8 bases matching TRBD2. Germline V gives CDR1 SGHRS, CDR2 YFSETQ. The CDR3 has 15 residues. The trim removed 4 bases at V and 1 base at J, leaving 6 bases unmatched. This CDR3 reads CASSVSGALQETQYF. For the CDR3, the DNA is TGCGCCAGCAGCGTTAGCGGGGCGCTCCAAGAGACCCAGTACTTC. Based on the CDR3 plus reference TRBV5-1 and TRBJ2-5, the full variable domain is KAGVTQTPRYLIKTRGQQVTLSCSPISGHRSVSWYQQTPGQGLQFLFEYFSETQRNKGNFPGRFSGRQFSNSRSEMNVSTLELGDSALYLCASSVSGALQETQYFGPGTRLLVL.

The chain recombines TRBV4-2 with TRBJ2-3; 10 nucleotides agree with TRBD2. The CDR3 is made up of 16 amino acids. J gave up 5 bases and V 0 bases, and 5 bases lay outside the gene matches. CDR1 is LGHNA and CDR2 is YNFKEQ in the germline V gene. CDR3 loop: CASSQERLAGEDTQYF. Here the CDR3 DNA reads TGTGCCAGCAGCCAAGAAAGGCTAGCGGGGGAAGATACGCAGTATTTT.

This chain joins TRBV6-4 and TRBJ2-1; a possible D gene is TRBD2 (6 bases). This CDR3 region has 16 residues. The germline V gene has CDR1 MRHNA and CDR2 SNTAGT. V was trimmed by 6 bases and J by 3 bases, leaving 18 bases between them. CDR3 in amino acids: CASSSSGSAIYNEQFF. The CDR3, as DNA: TGTGCCAGCAGCTCTTCCGGGAGCGCGATCTACAATGAGCAGTTCTTC.

This chain uses TRBV5-5 with TRBJ1-4, with 7 bases that match TRBD1. Germline V gene sequence: CDR1 SGHKS, CDR2 YYEKEE (reference sequence). The CDR3 is 14 amino acids. The V and J ends lost 0 bases and 8 bases, in that order; junction bases with no gene match: 4. CDR3 loop: CASSLARGKEKLFF. DNA for the CDR3: TGTGCCAGCAGCTTGGCCAGGGGGAAAGAAAAACTGTTTTTT.

The sample holds one count of this clone. The chain couples TRBV18 to TRBJ1-5; D is perhaps TRBD1 (5 bases). The CDR3 has 15 amino acids. V lost 6 bases and J 0 bases, leaving 12 bases between the germline ends. Germline lookup yields CDR1 KGHSH and CDR2 LQKENI. The CDR3 sequence is CASSKAGNSNQPQHF. The CDR3 DNA reads as TGTGCCAGCTCTAAGGCAGGGAATAGCAATCAGCCCCAGCATTTT.

The V and J genes are TRBV5-1 and TRBJ2-3; 8 positions match TRBD1. V trimming: 4 bases; J trimming: 3 bases; junction bases outside the gene matches: 7. This CDR3 is built from 15 residues. In germline, CDR1 is SGHRS, CDR2 YFSETQ. The CDR3 DNA follows: TGCGCCAGCAGCCCAGGGGGCTTTAGGACAGATACGCAGTATTTT. This gives the protein CASSPGGFRTDTQYF.

The rearrangement links TRBV5-1 to TRBJ1-2, with 8 bases aligning to TRBD1. This CDR3 has 14 amino acids. The V gene's germline CDR1 is SGHRS and CDR2 YFSETQ. Trimming removed 0 bases from V and 6 bases from J; junction bases left unmatched: 4. CDR3 bases: TGCGCCAGCAGCTTGGATCCGACAGGGGATGGCTACACCTTC. It yields the protein CASSLDPTGDGYTF.

The chain uses TRBV11-2 and TRBJ2-7; possibly TRBD1 for D (5 bases). This CDR3 region has 17 residues. The germline gives CDR1 SGHAT, CDR2 FQNNGV. V was clipped by 5 bases and J by 4 bases, with 24 bases between them. The CDR3 spells CASSQGVTGRPYYEQYF. In DNA, the CDR3 is TGTGCCAGCAGCCAAGGGGTGACGGGCCGCCCATATTACGAGCAGTACTTC.